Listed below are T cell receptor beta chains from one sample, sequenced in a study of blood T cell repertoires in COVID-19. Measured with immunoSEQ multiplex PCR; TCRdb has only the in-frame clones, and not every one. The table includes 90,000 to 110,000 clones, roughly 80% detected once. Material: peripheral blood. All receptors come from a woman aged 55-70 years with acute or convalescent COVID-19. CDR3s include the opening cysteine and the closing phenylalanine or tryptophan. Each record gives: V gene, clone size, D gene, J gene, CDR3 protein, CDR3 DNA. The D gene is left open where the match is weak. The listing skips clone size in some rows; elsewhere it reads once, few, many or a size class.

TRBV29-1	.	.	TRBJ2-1	CSVYGDGRRYNEQFF	TGCAGCGTTTACGGAGACGGGAGAAGGTACAATGAGCAGTTCTTC
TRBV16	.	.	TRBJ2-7	CASSQSYGRYEQYF	TGTGCCAGCAGCCAATCCTACGGTCGCTACGAGCAGTACTTC
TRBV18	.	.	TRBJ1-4	CASSPGSGQEKLFF	TGTGCCAGCTCACCGGGGTCAGGGCAGGAAAAACTGTTTTTT
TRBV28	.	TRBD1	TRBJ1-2	CASRAGGGRGYTF	TGTGCCAGCAGGGCAGGGGGAGGCAGGGGCTACACCTTC
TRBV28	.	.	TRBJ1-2	CAGSLGGENNYGYTF	TGTGCCGGATCTTTGGGGGGGGAAAATAACTATGGCTACACCTTC
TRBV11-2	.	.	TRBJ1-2	CASSPNSFVGYTF	TGTGCCAGCAGCCCCAACAGCTTTGTCGGCTACACCTTC
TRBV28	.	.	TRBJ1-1	CASSHDRPNTEAFF	TGTGCCAGCAGTCACGACAGACCGAACACTGAAGCTTTCTTT
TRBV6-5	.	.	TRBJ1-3	CASSPTVNSGNTIYF	TGTGCCAGCTCCCCGACAGTCAACTCTGGAAACACCATATATTTT
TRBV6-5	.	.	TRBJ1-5	CASSLYPDQPQHF	TGTGCCAGCAGTCTCTACCCGGATCAGCCCCAGCATTTT
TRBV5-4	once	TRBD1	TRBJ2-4	CASSSDRDIQYF	TGTGCCAGCAGCTCCGACAGGGACATTCAGTACTTC
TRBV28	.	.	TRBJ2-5	CASSPLEGYDQETQYF	TGTGCCAGCAGTCCCCTTGAGGGCTACGACCAAGAGACCCAGTACTTC
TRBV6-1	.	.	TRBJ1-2	CASSEFGVGGYTF	TGTGCCAGCAGTGAATTCGGGGTTGGAGGCTACACCTTC
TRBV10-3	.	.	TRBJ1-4	CATALQGDEKLFF	TGTGCCACCGCCTTGCAGGGCGATGAAAAACTGTTTTTT
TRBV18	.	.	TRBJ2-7	CASSVSESYEQYF	TGTGCCAGCTCTGTATCAGAATCCTACGAGCAGTACTTC
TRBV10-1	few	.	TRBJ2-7	CASSESPNRGEQYF	TGCGCCAGCAGTGAGTCCCCAAATCGAGGTGAGCAGTACTTC
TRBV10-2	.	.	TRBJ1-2	CASSGSFEQGSGYTF	TGCGCCAGCAGTGGTAGCTTTGAACAGGGAAGTGGCTACACCTTC
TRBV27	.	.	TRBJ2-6	CVSGESYLANVLTF	TGTGTATCGGGAGAATCCTATCTGGCCAACGTCCTGACTTTC
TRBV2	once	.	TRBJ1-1	CASSEALQVLAFF	TGTGCCAGCAGTGAAGCGCTTCAGGTCTTGGCTTTCTTT
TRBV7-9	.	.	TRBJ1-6	CASSLGGFDSPLHF	TGTGCCAGCAGCCTGGGAGGGTTCGATTCACCCCTCCACTTT
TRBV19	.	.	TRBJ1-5	CASSMGSGKVSQPQHF	TGTGCCAGTAGTATGGGATCAGGGAAGGTGAGTCAGCCCCAGCATTTT
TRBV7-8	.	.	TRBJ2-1	CASSLMGLNEQFF	TGTGCCAGCAGCTTAATGGGGCTTAATGAGCAGTTCTTC
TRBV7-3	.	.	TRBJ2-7	CASSFRGRAEYYEQYF	TGTGCCAGCAGCTTTAGGGGGAGGGCCGAATACTACGAGCAGTACTTC
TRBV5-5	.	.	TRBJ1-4	CASRPLQGTNEKLFF	TGTGCCAGCAGACCCCTTCAGGGGACTAATGAAAAACTGTTTTTT
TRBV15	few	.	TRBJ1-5	CATSYQRGANQPQHF	TGTGCCACCAGCTATCAACGGGGGGCCAATCAGCCCCAGCATTTT
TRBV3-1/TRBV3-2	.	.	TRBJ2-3	CASSLYAADTQYF	TGTGCCAGCAGCCTTTACGCGGCGGATACGCAGTATTTT
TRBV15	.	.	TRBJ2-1	CATSISALLAGEQFF	TGTGCCACCAGCATCTCGGCCCTCCTAGCAGGTGAGCAGTTCTTC
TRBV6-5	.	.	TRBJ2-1	CASSSGHNEQFF	TGTGCCAGCAGTTCTGGGCACAATGAGCAGTTCTTC
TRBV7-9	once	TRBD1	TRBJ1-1	CASSSRGPDTEAFF	TGTGCCAGCAGCTCCAGGGGGCCTGACACTGAAGCTTTCTTT
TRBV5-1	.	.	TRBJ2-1	CASSSDSYNEQFF	TGCGCCAGCAGCTCGGACAGTTACAATGAGCAGTTCTTC
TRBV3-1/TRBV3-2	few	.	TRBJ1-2	CASSQAANYGYTF	TGTGCCAGCAGCCAAGCCGCTAACTATGGCTACACCTTC
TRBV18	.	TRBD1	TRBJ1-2	CASSKDRDYGYTF	TGTGCCAGCTCGAAGGACAGGGACTATGGCTACACCTTC
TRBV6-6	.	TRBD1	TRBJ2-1	CASSSYQGAERDEQFF	TGTGCCAGCAGTTCCTATCAGGGGGCCGAAAGGGATGAGCAGTTCTTC
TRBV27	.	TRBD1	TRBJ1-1	CATRTGGMNTEAFF	TGTGCCACCCGGACAGGGGGGATGAACACTGAAGCTTTCTTT
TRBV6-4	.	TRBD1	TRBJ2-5	CASSAAPPGGNEETQYF	TGTGCCAGCAGTGCCGCCCCTCCAGGGGGCAACGAGGAGACCCAGTACTTC
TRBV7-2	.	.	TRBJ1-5	CASSLQAGGNQPQHF	TGTGCCAGCAGCTTACAGGCAGGGGGCAATCAGCCCCAGCATTTT
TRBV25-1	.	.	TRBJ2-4	CASQGSGAKNIQYF	TGTGCCAGCCAGGGCTCTGGGGCCAAAAACATTCAGTACTTC
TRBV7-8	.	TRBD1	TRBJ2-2	CASSLGQRTGELFF	TGTGCCAGCAGCCTGGGACAGCGGACCGGGGAGCTGTTTTTT
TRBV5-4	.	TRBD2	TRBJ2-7	CASSLTSGLSYEQYF	TGTGCCAGCAGCTTGACTAGCGGGCTCTCCTACGAGCAGTACTTC
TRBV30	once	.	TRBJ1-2	CAWSAGVVGYTF	TGTGCCTGGAGTGCAGGGGTTGTTGGCTACACCTTC
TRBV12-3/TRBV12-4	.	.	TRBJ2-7	CASSPVSGDEQYF	TGTGCCAGCAGTCCCGTCTCAGGGGACGAGCAGTACTTC